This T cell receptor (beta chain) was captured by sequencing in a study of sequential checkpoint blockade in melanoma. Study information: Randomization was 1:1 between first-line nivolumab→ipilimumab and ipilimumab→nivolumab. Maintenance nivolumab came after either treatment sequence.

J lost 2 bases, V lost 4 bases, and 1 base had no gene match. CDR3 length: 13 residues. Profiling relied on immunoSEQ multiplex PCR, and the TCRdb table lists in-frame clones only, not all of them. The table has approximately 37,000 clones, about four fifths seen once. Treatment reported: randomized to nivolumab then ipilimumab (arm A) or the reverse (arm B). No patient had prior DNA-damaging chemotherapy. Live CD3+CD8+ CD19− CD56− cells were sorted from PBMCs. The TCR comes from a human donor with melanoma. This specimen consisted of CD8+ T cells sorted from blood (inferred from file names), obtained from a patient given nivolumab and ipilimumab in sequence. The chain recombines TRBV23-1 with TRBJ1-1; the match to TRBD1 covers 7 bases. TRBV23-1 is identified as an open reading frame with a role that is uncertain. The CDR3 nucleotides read TGCGCCAGCAGTCGGGACAGTAACACTGAAGCTTTCTTT. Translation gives CASSRDSNTEAFF.